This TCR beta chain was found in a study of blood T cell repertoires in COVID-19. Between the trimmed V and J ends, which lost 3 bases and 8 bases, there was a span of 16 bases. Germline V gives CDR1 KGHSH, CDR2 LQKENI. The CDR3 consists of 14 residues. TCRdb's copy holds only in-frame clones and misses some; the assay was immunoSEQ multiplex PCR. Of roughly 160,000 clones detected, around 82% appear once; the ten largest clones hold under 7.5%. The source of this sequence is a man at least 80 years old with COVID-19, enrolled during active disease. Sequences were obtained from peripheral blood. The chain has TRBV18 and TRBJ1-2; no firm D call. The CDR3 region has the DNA TGTGCCAGCTCACCGCCTAATCTCTTGAGCGGCTACACCTTC. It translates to CASSPPNLLSGYTF.